Presented here are 4 T cell receptor beta chains from one specimen sequenced in a study of blood T cells in healthy people across ages. With a J-beta primer mix and a sample-barcoded 5' primer, a second PCR ran about 6 to 11 cycles. Via MiXCR, TCRdb re-called the 5' RACE reads, giving one row per CDR3 protein. Altogether over 600,000 distinct CDR3 sequences are present, around 50% being singletons, with the ten largest covering about a quarter. Sequencing used blood. All receptors derive from a middle-aged man in good health.

The chain uses TRBV20-1 and TRBJ2-1, with TRBD2 identical over 8 bases. V lost 2 bases and J lost 6; bases outside the gene matches: 9. CDR3 length equals 15 residues. The germline V gene has CDR1 DFQATT and CDR2 SNEGSKA (reference sequence). The CDR3 bases are TGCAGTGCTAGACACGTAGCGGGGTCAAGCAATGAGCAGTTCTTC. Translated, it gives CSARHVAGSSNEQFF.

V is TRBV10-3 and J is TRBJ2-5; TRBD1 agrees at 9 bases. CDR1 is ENHRY and CDR2 is SYGVKD in the germline V gene. CDR3 size: 14 residues. The ends lost 5 bases at V and 5 bases at J; junction bases unmatched: 6. This chain's CDR3 is CAISPGQGGETQYF. CDR3 sequence (DNA): TGTGCCATCAGTCCGGGACAGGGAGGGGAGACCCAGTACTTC.

The chain joins TRBV7-3 to TRBJ2-2; 9 nucleotides match TRBD2. The V gene's germline CDR1 is SGHTA and CDR2 FQGTGA. This CDR3 is built from 17 residues. The J segment lost 2 bases and the V segment lost 1 base, leaving 5 bases of the junction unmatched. CDR3 nucleotides: TGTGCCAGCAGCTTAAGCGGGAGGGCCTCTAACACCGGGGAGCTGTTTTTT. Amino acids: CASSLSGRASNTGELFF.

This clonotype was found a few times. The chain joins TRBV19 to TRBJ1-6; D ambiguous. The CDR3 extends over 12 amino acids. The germline CDR1 and CDR2 sequences are LNHDA and SQIVND (reference sequence). Trimming took 3 bases from V and 9 from J, leaving 6 bases between them. The CDR3 sequence is CASSMGSSPLHF. DNA for the CDR3: TGTGCCAGTAGTATGGGGAGTTCACCCCTCCACTTT.